These 15 T cell receptor beta chains came from one sample sequenced in a study of blood T cell repertoires in COVID-19. Clones were sequenced by immunoSEQ multiplex PCR, and TCRdb holds only the in-frame ones, with some missing. This table holds roughly 150,000 clones, 75% to 85% found once. The sample was peripheral blood. All receptors come from a woman in her 50s with acute or convalescent COVID-19.

The chain recombines TRBV4-2 with TRBJ2-1, with TRBD2 identical over 8 bases. The ends lost 5 bases at V and 0 bases at J; junction bases unmatched: 3. Germline loops: CDR1 LGHNA, CDR2 YNFKEQ. The CDR3 is 15 amino acids. CDR3 protein: CASSTGTSSYNEQFF. CDR3 sequence (DNA): TGTGCCAGCAGCACCGGGACTAGCTCCTACAATGAGCAGTTCTTC.

This clone was observed a single time. The chain employs TRBV19 and TRBJ1-2; D not resolved. The CDR3 length is 13 residues. V shed 6 bases and J shed 5 bases, with 13 bases lying between them. Germline V gives CDR1 LNHDA, CDR2 SQIVND (reference sequence). CDR3 in amino acids: CASSIGDRYGYTF. The CDR3 DNA sequence: TGTGCCAGTAGCATCGGGGATCGATATGGCTACACCTTC.

V usage is TRBV9 and J usage is TRBJ1-4, with 10 bases aligning to TRBD1. This CDR3 spans 19 amino acids. CDR1 and CDR2 (germline): SGDLS, YYNGEE. With V trimmed by 4 bases and J by 7 bases, 19 bases remained unmatched. DNA for the CDR3: TGTGCCAGCAGCCCACACGGGACAGGGGTCGTATTGGGAAGTGAAAAACTGTTTTTT. Its protein product is CASSPHGTGVVLGSEKLFF.

V is TRBV5-6 and J is TRBJ1-2; 11 nucleotides align to TRBD1. J gave up 7 bases and V 1 base, and 3 bases lay outside the gene matches. The length of the CDR3 is 14 residues. Germline V CDR1 and CDR2: SGHDT, YYEEEE. CDR3 sequence: CASSLRDRGGGYTF. CDR3 bases: TGTGCCAGCAGCTTGCGGGACAGGGGGGGTGGCTACACCTTC.

This clone was picked up a small number of times. The chain is built from TRBV4-2 and TRBJ1-1; D possibly corresponds to TRBD1 (5 bases). The CDR3 runs to 14 residues. Trimming removed 0 bases at V and 6 bases at J, with 11 bases between. The germline V gene encodes CDR1 LGHNA and CDR2 YNFKEQ. CDR3 amino acids: CASSQDWGVPEAFF. The CDR3, as DNA: TGTGCCAGCAGCCAAGATTGGGGGGTCCCTGAAGCTTTCTTT.

This chain joins TRBV15 and TRBJ2-3; 7 nucleotides line up with TRBD2. Germline CDR1 LNHNV, CDR2 YYDKDF (reference sequence). The CDR3 is made up of 17 amino acids. Trimming took 0 bases from V and 5 from J; bases not matched to a gene: 11. CDR3 protein: CATSRDPHTSAEDTQYF. The CDR3 DNA reads as TGTGCCACCAGCAGAGATCCTCACACTAGCGCTGAAGATACGCAGTATTTT.

The chain carries TRBV5-8 and TRBJ2-1; TRBD2 agrees at 12 bases. V was pared by 4 bases and J by 8 bases, with 13 bases of the junction left unmatched. Germline values: CDR1 SGHTS, CDR2 YDEGEE. The CDR3 contains 17 residues. The CDR3 reads CASSRSKTSGSRHEQFF. In DNA form, the CDR3 reads TGTGCCAGCAGCCGCTCCAAGACTAGCGGGAGTAGGCATGAGCAGTTCTTC.

The V gene is TRBV7-2, the J gene TRBJ2-7, with TRBD2 matching over 8 bases. Trimming removed 7 bases from V and 2 bases from J; junction bases left unmatched: 4. Germline loops: CDR1 SGHTA, CDR2 FQGNSA. CDR3 size: 13 residues. CDR3 DNA: TGTGCCAGCACCCGAGCGGGGGCCTACGAGCAGTACTTC. Encoded protein: CASTRAGAYEQYF.

The chain combines TRBV7-3 with TRBJ2-3; D is unresolved. The germline gives CDR1 SGHTA, CDR2 FQGTGA. Trimming stripped 1 base from V and 5 bases from J, with 7 bases between. This CDR3 is 13 amino acids long. CDR3 bases: TGTGCCAGCAGCTTAATGGGCCTAGATACGCAGTATTTT. As protein: CASSLMGLDTQYF.

This clone was detected once. This chain uses TRBV10-3 with TRBJ2-4, with D unresolved. V dropped 0 bases and J dropped 4 bases, with 13 bases sitting between them. This CDR3 contains 16 residues. Per the germline V gene, CDR1 is ENHRY and CDR2 is SYGVKD. The CDR3 protein is CAISESGENGKNIQYF. Here the CDR3 DNA reads TGTGCCATCAGTGAGTCAGGAGAGAACGGAAAAAACATTCAGTACTTC.

In its sample, this clone was seen a few times. V gene TRBV7-8 combines with J gene TRBJ2-4; 7 bases are shared with TRBD2. This CDR3 is built from 13 residues. J lost 8 bases, V lost 5 bases, and 6 bases had no gene match. Per the germline V gene, CDR1 is SGHVS and CDR2 is FQNEAQ. CDR3 region: CASSPDLADIQYF. CDR3 in DNA: TGTGCCAGCAGCCCCGACCTAGCGGACATTCAGTACTTC.

This rearrangement joins TRBV4-2 to TRBJ1-2; unclear D gene. Germline V gene lookup returns CDR1 LGHNA and CDR2 YNFKEQ. The CDR3 runs 15 residues. Deletions cut 0 bases from V and 0 bases from J, with 8 bases between. Here the CDR3 reads CASSQDVTANYGYTF. The CDR3 DNA reads as TGTGCCAGCAGCCAAGATGTCACAGCTAACTATGGCTACACCTTC.

The V gene is TRBV6-6, the J gene TRBJ2-7; D possibly corresponds to TRBD1 (5 bases). The CDR3 runs 12 residues. CDR1 is MNHNY, CDR2 SVGAGI, per germline (reference sequence). The V end lost 5 bases, the J end lost 4 bases, and 9 bases lay between the germline ends. The CDR3 coding sequence is TGTGCCAGCAGTCAAAAGGGGTACGAGCAGTACTTC. Its protein product is CASSQKGYEQYF.

The chain carries TRBV20-1 and TRBJ2-7; D ambiguous. The CDR3 loop spans 11 amino acids. Germline CDR1 DFQATT, CDR2 SNEGSKA (reference sequence). V gave up 6 bases and J gave up 6 bases, with 12 bases separating them. The DNA for the CDR3 is TGCAGTGCATTGAAGCAACGCGAGCAGTACTTC. It translates to CSALKQREQYF.

This sequence joins TRBV19 and TRBJ1-2; D not resolved. V gave up 3 bases and J gave up 2 bases, with 16 bases separating them. The germline V gene encodes CDR1 LNHDA and CDR2 SQIVND (reference sequence). The length of the CDR3 is 16 residues. This CDR3 is CASSIPPGRENYGYTF. In nucleotides, the CDR3 is TGTGCCAGTAGTATTCCCCCGGGGAGGGAAAACTATGGCTACACCTTC.